Sequencing of this T cell receptor beta chain was carried out in a study of T cell changes during pregnancy in multiple sclerosis. Sequencing was performed with immunoSEQ multiplex PCR; in TCRdb, only in-frame clones are kept and a portion is missing. The table includes about 57,000 clones, 85% to 95% detected once. The germline CDR1 and CDR2 sequences are DFQATT and SNEGSKA (reference sequence). The V segment lost 8 bases and the J segment 9 bases; nucleotides outside the gene matches: 6. The CDR3 is 11 residues long. This TCR derives from a female donor with multiple sclerosis, enrolled in a pregnancy study. The sample was CD4+ T cells from peripheral blood mononuclear cells, taken in the third trimester of pregnancy. This rearrangement joins TRBV20-1 to TRBJ1-5, with 8 bases matching TRBD1. The CDR3 bases are TGCAGTTCAGGGGGCAGGGGGCCCCAGCATTTT. It is translated as CSSGGRGPQHF.